The next 29 T cell receptor beta chains were all read from a single sample in a study of CD8+CD57+ T cells in acquired aplastic anemia (dated by TCRdb to 2017 to 2018). The patients picked for sequencing were ones in whom flow cytometry had shown an expansion of CD8+CD57+ cells. Sequencing used an Illumina HiSeq 2000. Genomic DNA served as template for TCR beta VDJ combination and CDR3 sequence profiling. Through fastp at Q25 and MiXCR, TCRdb rebuilt clones from the public reads, retaining in-frame beta chains. Rows with a matching CDR3 protein are joined into one entry that keeps the most common DNA and genes. This sample comprises around 80,000 distinct CDR3 sequences, less than 85% of them detected only once. Jointly, the top ten make up approximately 80% of the sample. The sequenced sample consisted of sorted CD4+, CD8+, or CD8+CD57+ T cells (not recorded which) from PBMCs. The receptor set was obtained from a human donor with aplastic anemia.

The rearrangement joins TRBV11-2 to TRBJ2-3, with D uncertain. CDR3 length: 12 residues. Germline-derived CDR1 and CDR2 are SGHAT and FQNNGV. Trimming pared 3 bases from V and 4 bases from J, leaving 5 bases between. The CDR3 DNA follows: TGTGCCAGCAGCTTTCAGGCAGATACGCAGTATTTT. This codes for CASSFQADTQYF.

There are a few counts of this clonotype. J is TRBJ2-7 and V is TRBV25-1; TRBD1 aligns across 7 bases. V gave up 4 bases and J gave up 4 bases; unmatched junction bases: 10. CDR1 is MGHDK, CDR2 SYGVNS, per germline. The CDR3 runs to 15 residues. CDR3 region: CASSGGNRGGYEQYF. In DNA form, the CDR3 reads TGTGCCAGCAGTGGGGGGAACAGGGGTGGGTACGAGCAGTACTTC.

This clonotype showed up just once. The chain uses TRBV10-1 and TRBJ2-7; 11 positions match TRBD2. The CDR3 has 17 amino acids. After removal of 0 bases from V and 2 bases from J, the junction contained 6 bases not matched to a gene. CDR1 WNHNN and CDR2 SYGVQD come from the germline V gene (reference sequence). The CDR3 DNA follows: TGCGCCAGCAGTGAGTCGGCTAGCGGGGGGTCTACCTACGAGCAGTACTTC. Translated, it gives CASSESASGGSTYEQYF.

The chain links TRBV7-8 to TRBJ2-2; D may be TRBD2 (5 bases). Trimming removed 1 base at V and 4 bases at J, with 10 bases between. Germline values: CDR1 SGHVS, CDR2 FQNEAQ. CDR3 length equals 15 residues. The CDR3, as DNA: TGTGCCAGCAGCTTAGGTCTAGCCAGCACCGGGGAGCTGTTTTTT. It translates to CASSLGLASTGELFF.

CDR3 nucleotides: TGTGCCAGTAGCCTTAGCGGGGGGTCCTACAATGAGCAGTTCTTC. Its protein is CASSLSGGSYNEQFF. V usage is TRBV19 and J usage is TRBJ2-1, with 10 bases matching TRBD2. Germline-derived CDR1 and CDR2 are LNHDA and SQIVND (reference sequence). The CDR3 loop spans 15 amino acids. V trimming: 6 bases; J trimming: 1 base; junction bases outside the gene matches: 3.

The chain links TRBV7-9 to TRBJ2-5, with D possibly being TRBD1 (5 bases). The CDR3 spans 13 residues. Trimming removed 5 bases from V and 3 bases from J, with 10 bases in between. Germline V gene data show CDR1 as SEHNR and CDR2 as FQNEAQ (reference sequence). As DNA, the CDR3 is TGTGCCAGCAGCGTAGGGGCGGAAGAGACCCAGTACTTC. Translation: CASSVGAEETQYF.

This chain links TRBV10-3 with TRBJ1-2; TRBD1 is a possible D gene (6 bases). This CDR3 has 13 amino acids. CDR1 is ENHRY and CDR2 is SYGVKD in the germline V gene. Trimming shortened V by 10 bases and J by 5 bases, and 17 bases separated the two germline ends. The DNA for the CDR3 is TGTGCCAGCAGCACCAAGGACAGATATGGCTACACCTTC. Protein: CASSTKDRYGYTF.

This chain joins TRBV7-9 and TRBJ1-6, with a tentative D call TRBD1 (6 bases). The CDR3 loop spans 15 amino acids. CDR1 and CDR2 from the germline V gene are SEHNR and FQNEAQ (reference sequence). V was cut by 1 base and J by 6 bases, with 10 bases left in between. The CDR3 DNA reads as TGTGCCAGCAGCTTAGACAGGGTGATTAATTCACCCCTCCACTTT. Amino acid sequence: CASSLDRVINSPLHF.

This clonotype appeared once. The rearrangement links TRBV25-1 to TRBJ2-7; D might be TRBD1 (5 bases). This CDR3 spans 13 amino acids. Between the trimmed V and J ends, which lost 4 bases and 1 base, there was a span of 8 bases. The germline gives CDR1 MGHDK, CDR2 SYGVNS. The CDR3 here is CASSATGSYEQYF. Written as DNA, the CDR3 is TGTGCCAGCAGTGCAACAGGTTCCTACGAGCAGTACTTC.

This clonotype was picked up many times. The genes are TRBV7-9 and TRBJ2-4; D not certain. The CDR3 extends over 12 amino acids. V was clipped by 4 bases and J by 5 bases, with 6 bases between them. Germline assignment: CDR1 SEHNR and CDR2 FQNEAQ (reference sequence). This chain's CDR3 is CASSSWENIQYF. CDR3 coding DNA: TGTGCCAGCAGCTCCTGGGAAAACATTCAGTACTTC.

The rearrangement uses TRBV9 and TRBJ1-5; the D gene is possibly TRBD1 (5 bases). Germline CDR1 is SGDLS and CDR2 is YYNGEE. This CDR3 has 16 residues. Between the trimmed V and J ends, which lost 3 bases and 0 bases, there was a span of 13 bases. The CDR3 reads CASSEGTQNSNQPQHF. The CDR3 DNA reads TGTGCCAGCAGCGAGGGGACTCAGAATAGCAATCAGCCCCAGCATTTT. Drawing the rest from reference TRBV9 and TRBJ1-5, the complete variable domain is DSGVTQTPKHLITATGQRVTLRCSPRSGDLSVYWYQQSLDQGLQFLIQYYNGEERAKGNILERFSAQQFPDLHSELNLSSLELGDSALYFCASSEGTQNSNQPQHFGDGTRLSIL.

This rearrangement joins TRBV19 to TRBJ1-6, with a weak D call TRBD1 (6 bases). Germline V gene data show CDR1 as LNHDA and CDR2 as SQIVND (reference sequence). CDR3 length equals 14 residues. V was cut by 9 bases and J by 7 bases, with 16 bases left in between. In DNA, the CDR3 is TGTGCCAGCACAAAGGGGGTCGTGAATTCACCCCTCCACTTT. This encodes CASTKGVVNSPLHF.

In this sample, this clonotype turned up once. This chain uses TRBV20-1 with TRBJ1-5; possibly TRBD1 for D (6 bases). V lost 2 bases and J lost 2, with 16 bases in between. Germline lookup yields CDR1 DFQATT and CDR2 SNEGSKA (reference sequence). The CDR3 extends over 16 amino acids. The DNA for the CDR3 is TGCAGTGCTAGACGGGGGACAAGGTGGGGCAATCAGCCCCAGCATTTT. Its protein product is CSARRGTRWGNQPQHF.

Regarding this clonotype: Its ends do not fully match the called genes, so a read error is possible. CDR3 nucleotides: TGTGCCACCAGCAGGACAGCCCCCACCTACGAGCCGTACTTC. It yields the protein CATSRTAPTYEPYF. The gene calls are TRBV15 and TRBJ2-7; D may be TRBD1 (5 bases). The length of the CDR3 is 14 residues. From germline, CDR1 is LNHNV and CDR2 YYDKDF (reference sequence).

The V gene is TRBV2, the J gene TRBJ2-5, with D perhaps TRBD2 (7 bases). Germline loops: CDR1 SNHLY, CDR2 FYNNEI. Trimming left V 1 base short and J 5 bases short, with 14 bases between. The CDR3 totals 15 residues. CDR3 coding DNA: TGTGCCAGCAGTGAAGTCGGGGGGCCCGGGGAGACCCAGTACTTC. Its protein product is CASSEVGGPGETQYF.

CDR3 sequence: CASTISGGKTQYF. In DNA form, the CDR3 reads TGTGCCAGCACTATTAGCGGGGGGAAGACCCAGTACTTC. V and J are TRBV2 and TRBJ2-5; 10 nucleotides align to TRBD2. CDR1 and CDR2 from the germline V gene are SNHLY and FYNNEI. There are 13 residues in the CDR3. The V gene end was trimmed by 7 bases and the J gene end by 6 bases; junction bases not matched to a gene: 5.

This clonotype was seen repeatedly, ten times or more. V gene TRBV7-9 combines with J gene TRBJ1-1, with a tentative D call TRBD1 (6 bases). The V end was cut by 11 bases, the J end by 3 bases, with 22 bases between. The CDR3 consists of 15 residues. Germline V CDR1 and CDR2: SEHNR, FQNEAQ (reference sequence). The CDR3 region is CAGSSLTGLYTEAFF. The CDR3 bases are TGTGCCGGATCTAGCCTGACAGGACTTTACACTGAAGCTTTCTTT.

The chain is built from TRBV7-2 and TRBJ1-2, with D hard to call. This CDR3 has 14 amino acids. Trimming removed 4 bases from V and 5 bases from J, with 14 bases in between. Germline V lookup: CDR1 SGHTA, CDR2 FQGNSA. The CDR3 nucleotides are TGTGCCAGCAGCTACGGGTTGGTAGGGTATGGCTACACCTTC. It translates to CASSYGLVGYGYTF.

The V and J genes are TRBV20-1 and TRBJ2-3; a weak D match, TRBD2 (5 bases). The CDR3 runs 14 residues. V lost 1 base, J lost 4 bases, and 12 bases lay in between. Germline lookup yields CDR1 DFQATT and CDR2 SNEGSKA (reference sequence). The CDR3 sequence: CSARVPGSPDTQYF. In DNA, the CDR3 is TGCAGTGCTAGAGTTCCGGGGAGCCCAGATACGCAGTATTTT.

This rearrangement joins TRBV3-1 to TRBJ2-7, with D tentatively TRBD2 (6 bases). V was pared by 4 bases and J by 0 bases, with 10 bases between. The CDR3 runs to 14 residues. From germline, CDR1 is LGHDT and CDR2 YNNKEL (reference sequence). The CDR3 bases are TGTGCCAGCAGCCTTAGCGGCTCCTCCTACGAGCAGTACTTC. Translated: CASSLSGSSYEQYF.

The J gene is TRBJ1-5, the V gene TRBV25-1; D unresolved. Germline CDR1 is MGHDK and CDR2 is SYGVNS. The V gene lost 3 bases and the J gene lost 3 bases, with 3 bases spanning the gap. The CDR3 runs 12 residues. CDR3 residues: CASSDYNQPQHF. The DNA for the CDR3 is TGTGCCAGCAGTGACTACAATCAGCCCCAGCATTTT.

About this clonotype: The CDR3 does not end in the conserved phenylalanine or tryptophan, so this is likely a read error. The chain links TRBV6-1 to TRBJ1-6; D unclear. The CDR3 runs 13 residues. Trimming stripped 5 bases from V and 6 bases from J, with 8 bases between. The germline V gene encodes CDR1 MNHNS and CDR2 SASEGT. CDR3 nucleotides: TGTGCCAGCAGTCCCTCTGGTAATTCACCCCTCCACCTT. It encodes CASSPSGNSPLHL.

This clonotype was observed many times. This chain joins TRBV20-1 and TRBJ2-1; 14 bases are a match to TRBD2. The V gene end was trimmed by 0 bases and the J gene end by 9 bases; junction bases not matched to a gene: 7. The CDR3 extends over 16 amino acids. Germline V gene sequence: CDR1 DFQATT, CDR2 SNEGSKA (reference sequence). DNA for the CDR3: TGCAGTGCTAGAGAAGGTAGACTAGCGGGAGGGGGTGAGCAGTTCTTC. It is translated as CSAREGRLAGGGEQFF.

A word on this clonotype: At one end, the junction sequence differs from germline, possibly due to a read error. The chain couples TRBV20-1 to TRBJ2-6; 8 nucleotides align to TRBD1. The CDR3 is made up of 15 amino acids. The germline CDR1 and CDR2 sequences are DFQATT and SNEGSKA (reference sequence). CDR3 bases: TGTAGTGCCTCGGACAGGGCGAGGGGGGCCAACGTCCTGACTTTC. Protein product: CSASDRARGANVLTF.

This clonotype has only one observation. The chain joins TRBV10-3 to TRBJ2-1; perhaps TRBD2 as D (6 bases). This CDR3 region has 16 residues. The V and J ends lost 0 bases and 2 bases respectively, with 11 bases between them. From germline, CDR1 is ENHRY and CDR2 SYGVKD. CDR3 region: CAISESLAVTYNEQFF. CDR3 nucleotide sequence: TGTGCCATCAGTGAGTCATTAGCGGTCACCTACAATGAGCAGTTCTTC.

This clonotype appeared a single time. The V call is TRBV29-1, the J call TRBJ2-7; tentative D call: TRBD1 (6 bases). CDR3 length: 12 residues. The V end was cut by 4 bases, the J end by 3 bases, with 10 bases between. Looked up from germline, CDR1 is SQVTM and CDR2 is ANQGSEA. CDR3 protein: CSVAGHNYEQYF. CDR3 DNA sequence: TGCAGCGTTGCGGGACATAACTACGAGCAGTACTTC.

There are many counts of this clonotype. The V gene is TRBV19, the J gene TRBJ2-5; a weak D match, TRBD1 (6 bases). V gave up 5 bases and J gave up 2 bases, with 12 bases separating them. Germline-derived CDR1 and CDR2 are LNHDA and SQIVND (reference sequence). The CDR3 runs to 14 residues. The CDR3 reads CASSGWDTQETQYF. The CDR3 region has the DNA TGTGCCAGTAGTGGCTGGGACACTCAAGAGACCCAGTACTTC. Looking up the rest from reference TRBV19 and TRBJ2-5 gives the full variable domain: DGGITQSPKYLFRKEGQNVTLSCEQNLNHDAMYWYRQDPGQGLRLIYYSQIVNDFQKGDIAEGYSVSREKKESFPLTVTSAQKNPTAFYLCASSGWDTQETQYFGPGTRLLVL.

This clonotype was observed a few times. V is TRBV10-1 and J is TRBJ2-5; D is undetermined. This CDR3 is built from 14 residues. V lost 4 bases and J lost 3, with 12 bases in between. Germline CDR1 WNHNN, CDR2 SYGVQD (reference sequence). Written as DNA, the CDR3 is TGCGCCAGCAGTGTTCTTTCCGCAAAAGAGACCCAGTACTTC. It specifies CASSVLSAKETQYF.

This clonotype qualifies as large. V is TRBV7-9 and J is TRBJ2-1, with D unclear. The V gene lost 5 bases and the J gene lost 6 bases, with 8 bases spanning the gap. The CDR3 extends over 12 amino acids. The germline gives CDR1 SEHNR, CDR2 FQNEAQ (reference sequence). As DNA, the CDR3 is TGTGCCAGCAGCACCTGGGCCAATGAGCAGTTCTTC. Protein product: CASSTWANEQFF. Together with reference TRBV7-9 and TRBJ2-1, the CDR3 gives the full variable domain: DTGVSQNPRHKITKRGQNVTFRCDPISEHNRLYWYRQTLGQGPEFLTYFQNEAQLEKSRLLSDRFSAERPKGSFSTLEIQRTEQGDSAMYLCASSTWANEQFFGPGTRLTVL.